This TCR beta chain was identified in a study of blood T cell repertoires in COVID-19. Study details: The origin of the acute and convalescent COVID-19 samples was the United States, Italy and Spain.

Original handling: The assay estimated nucleated cells by amplifying reference gene primers. Method: immunoSEQ multiplex PCR; TCRdb's copy keeps in-frame clones and lacks some. V and J calls and clone size are as listed in that table; D and trimming were resolved from the DNA. In the table there are some 80,000 clones, under 95% of which are singletons. The CDR3 covers 13 residues. Per the germline V gene, CDR1 is MDHEN and CDR2 is SYDVKM. V dropped 2 bases and J dropped 6 bases, with 10 bases sitting between them. The V and J genes are TRBV28 and TRBJ1-2; a possible D gene is TRBD1 (6 bases). This TCR was recovered from a woman older than 75 with active or convalescent COVID-19. Sequenced input: peripheral blood. In DNA form, the CDR3 reads TGTGCCAGCAGTTTACGGCAGGGGCATGGCTACACCTTC. Translating it yields CASSLRQGHGYTF.